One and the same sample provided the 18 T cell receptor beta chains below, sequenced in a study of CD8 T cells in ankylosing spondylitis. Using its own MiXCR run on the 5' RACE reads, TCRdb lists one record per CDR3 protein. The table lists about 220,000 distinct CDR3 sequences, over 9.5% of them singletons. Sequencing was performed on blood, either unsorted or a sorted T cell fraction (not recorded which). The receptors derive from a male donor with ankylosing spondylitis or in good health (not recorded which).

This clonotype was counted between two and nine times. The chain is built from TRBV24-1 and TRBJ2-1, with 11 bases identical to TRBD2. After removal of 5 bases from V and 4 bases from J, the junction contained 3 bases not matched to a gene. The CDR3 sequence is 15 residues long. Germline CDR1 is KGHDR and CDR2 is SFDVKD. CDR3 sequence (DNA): TGTGCCACCAGTGCTGGGACTAGCGGTTACAATGAGCAGTTCTTC. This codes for CATSAGTSGYNEQFF.

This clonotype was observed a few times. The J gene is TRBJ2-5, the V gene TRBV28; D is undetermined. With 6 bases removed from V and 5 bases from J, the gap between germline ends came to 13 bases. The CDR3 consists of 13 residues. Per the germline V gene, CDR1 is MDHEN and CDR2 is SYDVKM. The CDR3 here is CASSTPGLETQYF. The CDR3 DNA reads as TGTGCCAGCAGCACCCCTGGCCTGGAGACCCAGTACTTC.

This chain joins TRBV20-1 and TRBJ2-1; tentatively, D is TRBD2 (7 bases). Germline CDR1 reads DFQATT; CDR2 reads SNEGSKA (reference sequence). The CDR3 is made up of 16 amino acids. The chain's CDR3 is CSGLGGGDLRYNEQFF. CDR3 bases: TGCAGCGGGTTGGGGGGGGGCGACCTTCGCTACAATGAGCAGTTCTTC.

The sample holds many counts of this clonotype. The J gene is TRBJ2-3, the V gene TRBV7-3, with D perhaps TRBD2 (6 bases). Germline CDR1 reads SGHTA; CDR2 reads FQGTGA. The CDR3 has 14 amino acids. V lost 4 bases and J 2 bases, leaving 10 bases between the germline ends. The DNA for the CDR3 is TGTGCCAGCAGCTCACGGGACTCCACAGATACGCAGTATTTT. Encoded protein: CASSSRDSTDTQYF.

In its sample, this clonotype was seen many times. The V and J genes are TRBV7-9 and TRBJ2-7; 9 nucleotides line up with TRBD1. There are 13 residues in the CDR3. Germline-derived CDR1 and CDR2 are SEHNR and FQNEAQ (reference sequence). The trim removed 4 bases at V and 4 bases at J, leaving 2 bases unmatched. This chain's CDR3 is CASSSTGGYEQYF. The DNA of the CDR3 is TGTGCCAGCAGCTCGACAGGGGGATACGAGCAGTACTTC.

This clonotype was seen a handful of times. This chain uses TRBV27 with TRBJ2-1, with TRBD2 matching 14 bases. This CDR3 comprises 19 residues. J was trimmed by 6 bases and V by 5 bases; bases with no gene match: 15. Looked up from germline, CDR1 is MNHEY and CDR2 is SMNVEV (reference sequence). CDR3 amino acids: CASSIPLRLTSGGVNEQFF. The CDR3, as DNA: TGTGCCAGCAGTATCCCTCTACGATTGACTAGCGGGGGGGTCAATGAGCAGTTCTTC.

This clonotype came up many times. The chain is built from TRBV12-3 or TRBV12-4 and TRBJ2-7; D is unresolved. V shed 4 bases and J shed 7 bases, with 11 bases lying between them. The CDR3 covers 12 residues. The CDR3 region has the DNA TGTGCCAGCAGTTCGAGCGATTTGGAGCAGTACTTC. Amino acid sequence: CASSSSDLEQYF.

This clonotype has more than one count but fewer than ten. The CDR3 reads CASSEGTSSTEQFF. In DNA, the CDR3 is TGTGCCAGCAGTGAAGGGACTAGCAGCACTGAGCAGTTCTTC. The chain couples TRBV6-1 to TRBJ2-1; TRBD2 matches at 8 bases. V was clipped by 1 base and J by 9 bases; unmatched bases: 5. The CDR3 length is 14 residues. Germline lookup yields CDR1 MNHNS and CDR2 SASEGT.

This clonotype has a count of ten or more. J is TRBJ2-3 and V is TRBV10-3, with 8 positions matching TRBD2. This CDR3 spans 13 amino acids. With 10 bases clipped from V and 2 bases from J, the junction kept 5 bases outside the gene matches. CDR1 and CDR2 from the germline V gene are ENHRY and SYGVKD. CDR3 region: CAKQRGLTDTQYF. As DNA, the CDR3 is TGTGCCAAGCAGCGGGGGCTCACAGATACGCAGTATTTT.

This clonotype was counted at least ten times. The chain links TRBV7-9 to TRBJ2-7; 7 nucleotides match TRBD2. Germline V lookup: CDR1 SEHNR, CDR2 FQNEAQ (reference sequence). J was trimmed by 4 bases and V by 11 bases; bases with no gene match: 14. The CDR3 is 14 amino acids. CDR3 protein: CASMRDGGGYEQYF. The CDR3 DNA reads TGTGCCTCAATGAGAGATGGGGGGGGATACGAGCAGTACTTC.

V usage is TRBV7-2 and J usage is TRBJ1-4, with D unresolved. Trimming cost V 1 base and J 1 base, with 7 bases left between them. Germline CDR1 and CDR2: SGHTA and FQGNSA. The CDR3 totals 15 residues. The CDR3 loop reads CASSLVPETNEKLFF. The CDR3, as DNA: TGTGCCAGCAGCTTAGTTCCGGAAACTAATGAAAAACTGTTTTTT.

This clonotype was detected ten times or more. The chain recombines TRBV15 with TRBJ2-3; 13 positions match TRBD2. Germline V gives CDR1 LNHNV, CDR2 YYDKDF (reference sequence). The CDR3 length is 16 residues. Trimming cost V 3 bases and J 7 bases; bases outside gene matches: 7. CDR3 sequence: CATSSPGLAGENTQYF. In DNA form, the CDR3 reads TGTGCCACCAGCAGTCCCGGACTAGCGGGGGAGAATACGCAGTATTTT. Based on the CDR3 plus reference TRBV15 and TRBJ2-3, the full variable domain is DAMVIQNPRYQVTQFGKPVTLSCSQTLNHNVMYWYQQKSSQAPKLLFHYYDKDFNNEADTPDNFQSRRPNTSFCFLDIRSPGLGDTAMYLCATSSPGLAGENTQYFGPGTRLTVL.

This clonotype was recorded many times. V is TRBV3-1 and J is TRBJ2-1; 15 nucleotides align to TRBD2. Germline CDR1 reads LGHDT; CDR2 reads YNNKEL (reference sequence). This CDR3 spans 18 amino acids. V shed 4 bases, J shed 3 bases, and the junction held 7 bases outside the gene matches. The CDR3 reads CASSPWTSGGAIYNEQFF. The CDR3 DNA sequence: TGTGCCAGCAGCCCCTGGACTAGCGGGGGGGCAATCTACAATGAGCAGTTCTTC.

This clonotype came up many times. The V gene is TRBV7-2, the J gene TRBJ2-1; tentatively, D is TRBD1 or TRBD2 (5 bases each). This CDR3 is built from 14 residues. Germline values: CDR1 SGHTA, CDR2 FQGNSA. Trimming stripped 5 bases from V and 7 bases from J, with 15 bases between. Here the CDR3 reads CASSLRRGDNEQFF. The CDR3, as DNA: TGTGCCAGCAGCCTCAGACGAGGGGATAATGAGCAGTTCTTC.

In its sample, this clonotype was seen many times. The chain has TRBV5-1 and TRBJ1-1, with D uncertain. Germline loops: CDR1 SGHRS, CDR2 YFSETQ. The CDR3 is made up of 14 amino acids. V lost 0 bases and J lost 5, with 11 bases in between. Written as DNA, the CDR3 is TGCGCCAGCAGCTTGGCCAGTGGTAGTACTGAAGCTTTCTTT. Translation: CASSLASGSTEAFF.

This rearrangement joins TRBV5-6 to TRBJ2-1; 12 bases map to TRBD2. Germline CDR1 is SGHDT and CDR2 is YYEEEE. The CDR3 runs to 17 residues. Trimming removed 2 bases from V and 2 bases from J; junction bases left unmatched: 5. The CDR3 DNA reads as TGTGCCAGCAGCTTCCCTTCTAGCGGGGGGGCCTACAATGAGCAGTTCTTC. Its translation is CASSFPSSGGAYNEQFF.

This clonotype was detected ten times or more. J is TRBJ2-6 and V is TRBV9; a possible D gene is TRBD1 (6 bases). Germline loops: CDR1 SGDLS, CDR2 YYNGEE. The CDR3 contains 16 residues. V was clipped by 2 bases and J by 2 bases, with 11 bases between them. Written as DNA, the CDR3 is TGTGCCAGCAGCGTCGCAGGGGAACCTGGGGCCAACGTCCTGACTTTC. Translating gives CASSVAGEPGANVLTF.

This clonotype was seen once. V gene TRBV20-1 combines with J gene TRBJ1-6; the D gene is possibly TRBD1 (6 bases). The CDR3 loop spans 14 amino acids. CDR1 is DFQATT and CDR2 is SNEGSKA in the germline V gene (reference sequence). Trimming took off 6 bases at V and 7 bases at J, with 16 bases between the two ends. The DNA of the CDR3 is TGCAGTGCGAGGGGGTCAGGGGAAAATTCACCCCTCCACTTT. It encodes CSARGSGENSPLHF.